This TCR beta chain was captured in a study of T cell responses to AZD1222 COVID-19 vaccine. Only in-frame clones appear in the TCRdb table, and some are missing; sequencing was by immunoSEQ multiplex PCR. The profile shows 74,000 or so clones, roughly 84% of them singletons. Losses at the gene ends were 2 bases for V and 7 bases for J; bases not matched to a gene: 11. This CDR3 is built from 17 residues. Germline CDR1 and CDR2: SGHAT and FQNNGV. The sequence came from an adult in good health. The sample here was peripheral blood, taken on day 0 of AZD1222 vaccination. V and J are TRBV11-2 and TRBJ2-1; TRBD1 agrees at 10 bases. CDR3 region: CASSLPPRQGARNEQFF. The CDR3 DNA reads TGTGCCAGCAGCTTACCGCCACGACAGGGGGCGAGGAATGAGCAGTTCTTC. Supplemented by reference TRBV11-2 and TRBJ2-1, the full variable domain reads EAGVAQSPRYKIIEKRQSVAFWCNPISGHATLYWYQQILGQGPKLLIQFQNNGVVDDSQLPKDRFSAERLKGVDSTLKIQPAKLEDSAVYLCASSLPPRQGARNEQFFGPGTRLTVL.